These 30 T cell receptor beta chains share one sample of origin, sequenced in a study of Tregs in tolerant kidney transplant recipients. Here immunoSEQ multiplex PCR was the method, and the copy in TCRdb shows in-frame clones only, minus some. Of 100,000 to 150,000 clones in the sample, 85% to 95% were seen once. Sequencing was done on a sample of CD4+ T cells from blood. These receptors were taken from a human donor in good health.

This rearrangement joins TRBV28 to TRBJ1-2, with TRBD1 as a possible D gene (6 bases). The CDR3 consists of 14 residues. V dropped 11 bases and J dropped 3 bases, with 19 bases sitting between them. Per the germline V gene, CDR1 is MDHEN and CDR2 is SYDVKM. CDR3 sequence (DNA): TGTGCCCTAGGGGGGTCAGCTCGGGACTATGGCTACACCTTC. Protein product: CALGGSARDYGYTF.

The chain is built from TRBV6-6 and TRBJ2-2; either TRBD1 or TRBD2 may fit D (5 bases each). Trimming shortened V by 6 bases and J by 6 bases, and 17 bases separated the two germline ends. The V gene's germline CDR1 is MNHNY and CDR2 SVGAGI (reference sequence). The CDR3 sequence is 15 residues long. CDR3 in amino acids: CASSQLPGTPGELFF. For the CDR3, the DNA is TGTGCCAGCAGCCAACTCCCCGGGACCCCCGGGGAGCTGTTTTTT.

CDR3 nucleotides: TGTGCCACCAATGGCGCGGGGGGGGCCGGCAATGAGCAGTTCTTC. Residues: CATNGAGGAGNEQFF. The V gene is TRBV6-5, the J gene TRBJ2-1; 9 positions agree with TRBD2. The junction had 13 bases not matched to a gene; V was cut back by 10 bases and J by 6 bases. This CDR3 has 15 amino acids. Germline lookup yields CDR1 MNHEY and CDR2 SVGAGI.

The chain links TRBV2 to TRBJ2-3; tentatively, D is TRBD2 (6 bases). The ends were cut back, 3 bases at V and 1 base at J, with 8 bases in the middle. Germline CDR1 and CDR2: SNHLY and FYNNEI. The CDR3 extends over 14 amino acids. CDR3 residues: CASSDREGTDTQYF. In DNA form, the CDR3 reads TGTGCCAGCAGTGATAGGGAGGGCACAGATACGCAGTATTTT.

The genes are TRBV6-1 and TRBJ2-1; D remains unclear. The V gene's germline CDR1 is MNHNS and CDR2 SASEGT. The CDR3 length is 14 residues. V shed 4 bases and J shed 5 bases, with 12 bases lying between them. CDR3: CASSAISTNNEQFF. In nucleotides, the CDR3 is TGTGCCAGCAGTGCCATAAGCACGAACAATGAGCAGTTCTTC.

This clone was recorded only once. V and J are TRBV27 and TRBJ2-7, with 7 bases aligning to TRBD1. Germline CDR1 reads MNHEY; CDR2 reads SMNVEV (reference sequence). The CDR3 consists of 15 residues. The junction had 8 bases not matched to a gene; V was cut back by 4 bases and J by 2 bases. Written as DNA, the CDR3 is TGTGCCAGCAGTTGGAAGGGGGCTAGCACCTACGAGCAGTACTTC. It yields the protein CASSWKGASTYEQYF.

This chain uses TRBV19 with TRBJ2-3; D is perhaps TRBD1 or TRBD2 (6 bases each). With 3 bases removed from V and 2 bases from J, the gap between germline ends came to 12 bases. The V gene's germline CDR1 is LNHDA and CDR2 SQIVND (reference sequence). The CDR3 spans 15 residues. Here the CDR3 reads CASSIGGLTTDTQYF. As DNA, the CDR3 is TGTGCCAGTAGTATTGGGGGGCTAACCACAGATACGCAGTATTTT.

V is TRBV6-5 and J is TRBJ2-3; D gene uncertain. In germline, CDR1 is MNHEY, CDR2 SVGAGI. The CDR3 is 16 amino acids. V lost 0 bases, J lost 0 bases, and 10 bases lay in between. The CDR3 region is CASSYSWGRSTDTQYF. CDR3 in DNA: TGTGCCAGCAGTTACTCGTGGGGTAGGAGCACAGATACGCAGTATTTT.

The chain links TRBV6-5 to TRBJ2-1; D may match TRBD1 or TRBD2 (6 bases each). The CDR3 loop spans 14 amino acids. V lost 2 bases and J 2 bases, leaving 7 bases between the germline ends. Germline V gene lookup returns CDR1 MNHEY and CDR2 SVGAGI. Written as DNA, the CDR3 is TGTGCCAGCAGTTACCGGGGGCCCTACAATGAGCAGTTCTTC. Residues: CASSYRGPYNEQFF.

In nucleotides, the CDR3 is TGTGCCAGTAGGATAAAAGGGAGCTCTGGAAACACCATATATTTT. Protein product: CASRIKGSSGNTIYF. The V gene is TRBV19, the J gene TRBJ1-3; D ambiguous. The V end was cut by 6 bases, the J end by 0 bases, with 12 bases between. The CDR3 has 15 residues. Germline assignment: CDR1 LNHDA and CDR2 SQIVND (reference sequence).

The chain recombines TRBV5-4 with TRBJ1-2; 9 bases line up with TRBD1. In germline, CDR1 is SGHNT, CDR2 YYREEE (reference sequence). V lost 0 bases, J lost 5 bases, and 8 bases stayed unmatched. There are 16 residues in the CDR3. The CDR3 DNA sequence: TGTGCCAGCAGCTTGGCCGGGACAGGGCTTTCGTATGGCTACACCTTC. Residues: CASSLAGTGLSYGYTF.

CDR3: CASSGGQGNYGYTF. As DNA, the CDR3 is TGTGCCAGCAGCGGGGGACAGGGGAACTATGGCTACACCTTC. The chain couples TRBV5-4 to TRBJ1-2; 10 bases match TRBD1. CDR3 length: 14 amino acids. Germline lookup yields CDR1 SGHNT and CDR2 YYREEE (reference sequence). The V gene end was trimmed by 4 bases and the J gene end by 2 bases; junction bases not matched to a gene: 2.

Only one count was recorded for this clone. This chain uses TRBV6-5 with TRBJ2-2, with 8 bases matching TRBD1. J gave up 3 bases and V 7 bases, and 7 bases lay outside the gene matches. Germline V CDR1 and CDR2: MNHEY, SVGAGI. The CDR3 is made up of 15 amino acids. CDR3 residues: CASTSGGADTGELFF. CDR3 DNA: TGTGCCAGCACCTCAGGGGGCGCAGACACCGGGGAGCTGTTTTTT.

This chain links TRBV19 with TRBJ1-1; D unclear. The V gene's germline CDR1 is LNHDA and CDR2 SQIVND (reference sequence). The CDR3 consists of 12 residues. CDR3 bases: TGTGCTACCGCCGACATGAACACTGAAGCTTTCTTT. Its protein product is CATADMNTEAFF.

The chain's CDR3 is CSIIRGDEQYF. The CDR3 DNA reads as TGCAGCATCATCAGGGGGGACGAGCAGTACTTC. The chain is built from TRBV29-1 and TRBJ2-7; D might be TRBD1 (7 bases). V dropped 8 bases and J dropped 5 bases, with 13 bases sitting between them. CDR3 length: 11 residues. Germline V CDR1 and CDR2: SQVTM, ANQGSEA.

The gene calls are TRBV6-4 and TRBJ2-1; the match to TRBD2 covers 8 bases. The V and J ends lost 7 bases and 4 bases, in that order; junction bases with no gene match: 12. The CDR3 spans 16 residues. Germline lookup yields CDR1 MRHNA and CDR2 SNTAGT. The DNA for the CDR3 is TGTGCCAGCACCATAGGGCGCGGGGGGAAATACAATGAGCAGTTCTTC. Its translation is CASTIGRGGKYNEQFF.

The V and J genes are TRBV5-1 and TRBJ2-1; 14 nucleotides align to TRBD2. J was trimmed by 8 bases and V by 4 bases; bases with no gene match: 11. CDR1 SGHRS and CDR2 YFSETQ come from the germline V gene. This CDR3 has 17 amino acids. CDR3 sequence: CASSPGTSGSYSYEQFF. CDR3 nucleotides: TGCGCCAGCAGCCCCGGGACTAGCGGGAGTTACTCATATGAGCAGTTCTTC. Complete variable domain (other parts from reference TRBV5-1 and TRBJ2-1): KAGVTQTPRYLIKTRGQQVTLSCSPISGHRSVSWYQQTPGQGLQFLFEYFSETQRNKGNFPGRFSGRQFSNSRSEMNVSTLELGDSALYLCASSPGTSGSYSYEQFFGPGTRLTVL.

This clone has only one observation. The chain joins TRBV7-2 to TRBJ1-2; TRBD1 agrees at 7 bases. V dropped 5 bases and J dropped 1; count of bases not matched to a gene: 7. Germline V gene data show CDR1 as SGHTA and CDR2 as FQGNSA. This CDR3 is built from 15 residues. The CDR3 protein is CASSPYRDSNYGYTF. CDR3 nucleotide sequence: TGTGCCAGCAGCCCCTATAGGGACAGTAACTATGGCTACACCTTC.

J is TRBJ1-1 and V is TRBV5-8; tentative D call: TRBD1 (6 bases). The V end was cut by 4 bases, the J end by 0 bases, with 19 bases between. CDR1 and CDR2 (germline): SGHTS, YDEGEE. CDR3 length: 17 amino acids. The chain's CDR3 is CASSKRSTGTLNTEAFF. CDR3 DNA sequence: TGTGCCAGCAGCAAAAGGTCCACAGGGACCCTGAACACTGAAGCTTTCTTT. The whole variable domain, remainder taken from reference TRBV5-8 and TRBJ1-1, is EAGVTQSPTHLIKTRGQQATLRCSPISGHTSVYWYQQALGLGLQFLLWYDEGEERNRGNFPPRFSGRQFPNYSSELNVNALELEDSALYLCASSKRSTGTLNTEAFFGQGTRLTVV.

A single count supports this clone. The V call is TRBV18, the J call TRBJ1-1; D is ambiguous. From germline, CDR1 is KGHSH and CDR2 LQKENI. The CDR3 sequence is 12 residues long. Trimming took 3 bases from V and 7 from J, leaving 9 bases between them. The CDR3 is CASSPDTYEAFF. DNA for the CDR3: TGTGCCAGCTCACCTGACACATATGAAGCTTTCTTT.

This rearrangement joins TRBV7-2 to TRBJ1-3; maybe TRBD1 (6 bases). Germline V gene lookup returns CDR1 SGHTA and CDR2 FQGNSA. Trimming pared 3 bases from V and 2 bases from J, leaving 11 bases between. The CDR3 has 15 amino acids. CDR3 bases: TGTGCCAGCAGCTTGCAGGGGTCCCCTGGAAACACCATATATTTT. Its protein product is CASSLQGSPGNTIYF.

This clone was counted a few times. The chain recombines TRBV12-5 with TRBJ1-1; unclear D gene. This CDR3 is 13 amino acids long. Germline values: CDR1 LGHNT, CDR2 FRNRAP. Trimming shortened V by 6 bases and J by 0 bases, and 8 bases separated the two germline ends. CDR3 sequence: CASGRGMNTEAFF. In DNA form, the CDR3 reads TGTGCTAGTGGAAGAGGGATGAACACTGAAGCTTTCTTT.

J is TRBJ1-1 and V is TRBV6-5, with D perhaps matching TRBD1 (5 bases). Germline V gene sequence: CDR1 MNHEY, CDR2 SVGAGI. Trimming took off 8 bases at V and 1 base at J, with 11 bases between the two ends. CDR3 size: 13 residues. The CDR3, as DNA: TGTGCCAGCTTGAGGGGTGGGAACACTGAAGCTTTCTTT. Protein product: CASLRGGNTEAFF.

The count of this clone is one. The chain carries TRBV29-1 and TRBJ1-5; 11 bases are a match to TRBD1. CDR1 is SQVTM and CDR2 is ANQGSEA in the germline V gene. The CDR3 spans 15 residues. With V trimmed by 4 bases and J by 3 bases, 5 bases remained unmatched. CDR3 bases: TGCAGCGTTGCTGGACAGGGGGCGGACAATCAGCCCCAGCATTTT. Its translation: CSVAGQGADNQPQHF.

The chain couples TRBV6-1 to TRBJ2-5; 9 nucleotides align to TRBD1. The J segment lost 2 bases and the V segment lost 7 bases, leaving 5 bases of the junction unmatched. The CDR3 covers 14 residues. Germline assignment: CDR1 MNHNS and CDR2 SASEGT. CDR3 protein: CASILDRGQETQYF. CDR3 DNA: TGTGCCAGCATTCTAGACAGGGGGCAAGAGACCCAGTACTTC.

The DNA for the CDR3 is TGCAGCGTCCCCCCTAGCGGGGGGAAGAATGAGCAGTTCTTC. This encodes CSVPPSGGKNEQFF. This chain joins TRBV29-1 and TRBJ2-1; 11 nucleotides line up with TRBD2. V shed 6 bases, J shed 7 bases, and the junction held 8 bases outside the gene matches. The CDR3 runs 14 residues. Germline CDR1 SQVTM, CDR2 ANQGSEA.

The chain joins TRBV29-1 to TRBJ2-6; D is unclear. Between the trimmed V and J ends, which lost 4 bases and 0 bases, there was a span of 7 bases. CDR1 is SQVTM, CDR2 ANQGSEA, per germline. The CDR3 has 14 residues. The DNA for the CDR3 is TGCAGCGTTGTGGGTAACTCTGGGGCCAACGTCCTGACTTTC. The encoded protein is CSVVGNSGANVLTF.

This rearrangement joins TRBV2 to TRBJ2-7; 9 positions agree with TRBD1. The CDR3 extends over 14 amino acids. The trim removed 9 bases at V and 2 bases at J, leaving 8 bases unmatched. Per germline, CDR1 SNHLY and CDR2 FYNNEI. The CDR3 DNA reads as TGTGCCAGTGTCGCCGGGACAGGGACCTACGAGCAGTACTTC. Its translation: CASVAGTGTYEQYF.

V and J are TRBV2 and TRBJ1-5; maybe TRBD1 (6 bases). CDR1 and CDR2 (germline): SNHLY, FYNNEI. The CDR3 runs to 13 residues. Trimming left V 6 bases short and J 5 bases short, with 11 bases between. This chain's CDR3 is CASRKEGDQPQHF. The CDR3 DNA follows: TGTGCCAGCAGAAAGGAGGGGGATCAGCCCCAGCATTTT. The full variable domain, rest sourced from reference TRBV2 and TRBJ1-5, is EPEVTQTPSHQVTQMGQEVILRCVPISNHLYFYWYRQILGQKVEFLVSFYNNEISEKSEIFDDQFSVERPDGSNFTLKIRSTKLEDSAMYFCASRKEGDQPQHFGDGTRLSIL.

In regard to this clone: Because the CDR3's place on the DNA is in doubt, the DNA is left out and the CDR3 is given as listed by TCRdb. CDR3 amino acids: CASSVGRGTPGFF. The rearrangement uses TRBV9 and TRBJ2-1. The CDR3 extends over 13 residues, inclusive of both ends. CDR1 and CDR2 from the germline V gene are SGDLS and YYNGEE.